These 16 T cell receptor beta chains were sequenced from one sample in a study of cytomegalovirus exposure and HLA in healthy donors. 13 Jbeta primers and 60 Vbeta primers were used for the PCR. Assay: immunoSEQ multiplex PCR; the TCRdb copy retains only in-frame clones and omits some. The table shows about 190,000 clones, with around 80% occurring only once. The sample taken for sequencing was PBMCs. The receptors stem from a male donor in good health and CMV-seronegative.

The rearrangement joins TRBV4-1 to TRBJ1-5; 9 nucleotides match TRBD1. V lost 6 bases and J lost 1; bases outside the gene matches: 1. The CDR3 runs 14 residues. CDR1 is MGHRA and CDR2 is YSYEKL in the germline V gene. In DNA, the CDR3 is TGCGCCAGCAGTGGGACAGGGAGCAATCAGCCCCAGCATTTT. Translation gives CASSGTGSNQPQHF.

J is TRBJ1-5 and V is TRBV9; 9 nucleotides agree with TRBD1. The CDR3 spans 14 residues. V dropped 2 bases and J dropped 6; count of bases not matched to a gene: 3. CDR1 is SGDLS and CDR2 is YYNGEE in the germline V gene. The CDR3 is CASSVTGGGQPQHF. Here the CDR3 DNA reads TGTGCCAGCAGCGTGACAGGGGGGGGTCAGCCCCAGCATTTT.

V gene TRBV30 combines with J gene TRBJ1-2; 7 bases align to TRBD1. The trim removed 5 bases at V and 8 bases at J, leaving 8 bases unmatched. CDR1 and CDR2 from the germline V gene are GTSNPN and SVGIG (reference sequence). This CDR3 has 12 amino acids. CDR3 nucleotides: TGTGCCTGGGGAACAGGGGCCGGAGGCTACACCTTC. Translating it yields CAWGTGAGGYTF. The whole variable domain, remainder taken from reference TRBV30 and TRBJ1-2, is SQTIHQWPATLVQPVGSPLSLECTVEGTSNPNLYWYRQAAGRGLQLLFYSVGIGQISSEVPQNLSASRPQDRQFILSSKKLLLSDSGFYLCAWGTGAGGYTFGSGTRLTVV.

Written as DNA, the CDR3 is TGCGCCAGCAGCCGTTCACAGGGGGGAAGTGAAAAACTGTTTTTT. As protein: CASSRSQGGSEKLFF. The chain carries TRBV5-1 and TRBJ1-4, with 8 nucleotides matching TRBD1. CDR1 and CDR2 (germline): SGHRS, YFSETQ. With V trimmed by 4 bases and J by 7 bases, 9 bases remained unmatched. This CDR3 is built from 15 residues.

V and J are TRBV7-8 and TRBJ2-7; 8 bases line up with TRBD1. The CDR3 length is 16 residues. Trimming took 5 bases from V and 5 from J; bases not matched to a gene: 14. Germline CDR1 and CDR2: SGHVS and FQNEAQ. The CDR3 loop is CASSTVAGGKSDEQYF. As DNA, the CDR3 is TGTGCCAGCAGCACCGTCGCAGGGGGCAAGTCCGACGAGCAGTACTTC.

The CDR3 DNA is TGTGCCAGCTGCTGGGACAACTATGAAAAACTGTTTTTT. Translation: CASCWDNYEKLFF. The chain couples TRBV28 to TRBJ1-4, with D possibly matching TRBD1 (6 bases). CDR1 MDHEN and CDR2 SYDVKM come from the germline V gene. The CDR3 loop spans 13 amino acids. With 8 bases removed from V and 6 bases from J, the gap between germline ends came to 13 bases.

A single count supports this clone. The V and J genes are TRBV7-3 and TRBJ2-7, with a weak D call TRBD1 (6 bases). The V gene lost 5 bases and the J gene lost 2 bases, with 13 bases spanning the gap. CDR3 length equals 14 residues. CDR1 and CDR2 (germline): SGHTA, FQGTGA. The CDR3 sequence: CASSPGATAYEQYF. As DNA, the CDR3 is TGTGCCAGCAGCCCAGGGGCCACGGCCTACGAGCAGTACTTC. The full variable domain, with the rest looked up from reference TRBV7-3 and TRBJ2-7, is GAGVSQTPSNKVTEKGKYVELRCDPISGHTALYWYRQSLGQGPEFLIYFQGTGAADDSGLPNDRFFAVRPEGSVSTLKIQRTERGDSAVYLCASSPGATAYEQYFGPGTRLTVT.

In regard to this clone: This sample includes further DNA sequences coding for the same CDR3. V and J are TRBV27 and TRBJ2-1; no reliable D call. The CDR3 has 13 amino acids. CDR1 and CDR2 (germline): MNHEY, SMNVEV (reference sequence). V lost 3 bases and J lost 4, with 7 bases in between. The CDR3 nucleotides read TGTGCCAGCAGTTTTGGAGTTTACAATGAGCAGTTCTTC. It is translated as CASSFGVYNEQFF.

The chain carries TRBV5-3 and TRBJ2-7; TRBD1 is a possible D gene (6 bases). TRBV5-3 is an ORF; its function is uncertain. Trimming took off 0 bases at V and 4 bases at J, with 8 bases between the two ends. The CDR3 has 13 amino acids. The chain's CDR3 is CARSLVGQYEQYF. CDR3 DNA: TGTGCCAGAAGCTTGGTGGGACAATACGAGCAGTACTTC.

This clone was found a few times. This chain connects TRBV5-5 to TRBJ1-5; D is undetermined. Germline V gene data show CDR1 as SGHKS and CDR2 as YYEKEE (reference sequence). There are 13 residues in the CDR3. With 0 bases removed from V and 5 bases from J, the gap between germline ends came to 6 bases. CDR3 DNA sequence: TGTGCCAGCAGCTTGGCCGGGGATCAGCCCCAGCATTTT. This sequence encodes CASSLAGDQPQHF.

This chain connects TRBV5-4 to TRBJ2-3, with 8 bases that match TRBD2. J was trimmed by 2 bases and V by 4 bases; bases with no gene match: 6. CDR3 length equals 15 residues. The germline gives CDR1 SGHNT, CDR2 YYREEE (reference sequence). CDR3 in DNA: TGTGCCAGCAGCCGTCGAGCGGGGGACACAGATACGCAGTATTTT. Encoded protein: CASSRRAGDTDTQYF. The variable domain in full, completed from reference TRBV5-4 and TRBJ2-3, reads ETGVTQSPTHLIKTRGQQVTLRCSSQSGHNTVSWYQQALGQGPQFIFQYYREEENGRGNFPPRFSGLQFPNYSSELNVNALELDDSALYLCASSRRAGDTDTQYFGPGTRLTVL.

The chain links TRBV18 to TRBJ2-7; TRBD1 is a possible D gene (6 bases). The CDR3 runs 15 residues. Germline lookup yields CDR1 KGHSH and CDR2 LQKENI. Trimming removed 3 bases from V and 7 bases from J, with 19 bases in between. In DNA form, the CDR3 reads TGTGCCAGCTCACCTGAGACCCAGGGGTCAGGAGAGCAGTACTTC. Translation: CASSPETQGSGEQYF.

The chain has TRBV9 and TRBJ2-7; 8 bases are shared with TRBD2. Germline assignment: CDR1 SGDLS and CDR2 YYNGEE. The CDR3 consists of 14 residues. The V and J ends lost 4 bases and 6 bases, in that order; junction bases with no gene match: 9. CDR3 residues: CASSLSGVNSEQYF. The CDR3 DNA sequence: TGTGCCAGCAGCCTTAGCGGGGTAAATAGCGAGCAGTACTTC.

The chain combines TRBV18 with TRBJ2-2, with 9 bases matching TRBD1. The V and J ends lost 2 bases and 0 bases, in that order; junction bases with no gene match: 1. Germline CDR1 and CDR2: KGHSH and LQKENI. The CDR3 totals 16 residues. CDR3 amino acids: CASSPGQGPNTGELFF. DNA of the CDR3: TGTGCCAGCTCACCAGGACAGGGGCCGAACACCGGGGAGCTGTTTTTT.

This clone was found a few times. Other nucleotide sequences from this sample produce the same CDR3. This chain uses TRBV9 with TRBJ1-2, with a weak D call TRBD1 (5 bases). The CDR3 is 16 amino acids. The V end lost 0 bases, the J end lost 4 bases, and 16 bases lay between the germline ends. Looked up from germline, CDR1 is SGDLS and CDR2 is YYNGEE. Written as DNA, the CDR3 is TGTGCCAGCAGCGTAGCTGCCCAGGGCAGTCCCTATGGCTACACCTTC. Translating it yields CASSVAAQGSPYGYTF. The whole variable domain, filled in from reference TRBV9 and TRBJ1-2, reads DSGVTQTPKHLITATGQRVTLRCSPRSGDLSVYWYQQSLDQGLQFLIQYYNGEERAKGNILERFSAQQFPDLHSELNLSSLELGDSALYFCASSVAAQGSPYGYTFGSGTRLTVV.

V and J are TRBV9 and TRBJ2-3, with D perhaps matching TRBD2 (6 bases). Trimming left V 0 bases short and J 3 bases short, with 23 bases between. The CDR3 spans 19 residues. The V gene's germline CDR1 is SGDLS and CDR2 YYNGEE. CDR3 in amino acids: CASSVGNSGTLRWTDTQYF. For the CDR3, the DNA is TGTGCCAGCAGCGTAGGGAATAGCGGAACTCTTAGATGGACAGATACGCAGTATTTT.